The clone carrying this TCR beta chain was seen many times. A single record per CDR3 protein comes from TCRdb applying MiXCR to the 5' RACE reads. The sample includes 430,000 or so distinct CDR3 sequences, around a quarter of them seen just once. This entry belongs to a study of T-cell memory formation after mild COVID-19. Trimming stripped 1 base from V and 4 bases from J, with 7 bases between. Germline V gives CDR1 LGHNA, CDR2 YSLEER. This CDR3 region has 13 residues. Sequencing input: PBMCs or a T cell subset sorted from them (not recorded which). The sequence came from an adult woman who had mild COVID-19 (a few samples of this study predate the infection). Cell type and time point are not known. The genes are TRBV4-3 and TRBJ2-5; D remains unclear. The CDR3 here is CASSQGVRETQYF. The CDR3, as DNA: TGCGCCAGCAGCCAAGGAGTCAGAGAGACCCAGTACTTC.